The 27 T cell receptor beta chains given below trace back to one sample, sequenced in a study of T cell responses to AZD1222 COVID-19 vaccine. The method was immunoSEQ multiplex PCR; TCRdb's version includes in-frame clones alone and lacks a portion of them. The sample lists 60,000 to 70,000 clones, around 86% occurring once. Sequences were derived from peripheral blood, sampled on day 0 of AZD1222 vaccination. The receptors come from an adult in good health.

The chain links TRBV2 to TRBJ2-7; 11 bases are a match to TRBD2. The junction had 3 bases not matched to a gene; V was cut back by 6 bases and J by 8 bases. CDR3 length: 12 residues. CDR1 is SNHLY and CDR2 is FYNNEI in the germline V gene. The DNA for the CDR3 is TGTGCCAGCAGGCGACTAGCGGGGAAGCAGTACTTC. This gives the protein CASRRLAGKQYF.

The rearrangement joins TRBV19 to TRBJ1-4, with a tentative D call TRBD1 (5 bases). Trimming took 8 bases from V and 8 from J, leaving 18 bases between them. CDR3 length: 14 amino acids. CDR1 LNHDA and CDR2 SQIVND come from the germline V gene (reference sequence). The CDR3 region has the DNA TGTGCCAGTGCTAACAGGCTGAGGTCCGAAAAACTGTTTTTT. Translating it yields CASANRLRSEKLFF.

The chain links TRBV28 to TRBJ1-6; D remains ambiguous. CDR3 length equals 14 residues. V dropped 6 bases and J dropped 3 bases, with 9 bases sitting between them. CDR1 and CDR2 from the germline V gene are MDHEN and SYDVKM. CDR3 sequence: CASSPGLYNSPLHF. The CDR3 region has the DNA TGTGCCAGCAGCCCCGGACTCTATAATTCACCCCTCCACTTT.

The chain employs TRBV15 and TRBJ1-5, with 8 positions matching TRBD1. CDR1 is LNHNV and CDR2 is YYDKDF in the germline V gene (reference sequence). Unmatched junction bases numbered 4, after V lost 1 base and J lost 2 bases. CDR3 length: 16 amino acids. CDR3 nucleotides: TGTGCCACCAGCAGAGGGACAGGGATGGGCAATCAGCCCCAGCATTTT. As protein: CATSRGTGMGNQPQHF.

The chain is built from TRBV5-4 and TRBJ1-2; 7 nucleotides line up with TRBD1. The CDR3 has 15 amino acids. V shed 0 bases and J 4 bases; nucleotides not matched to a gene: 6. Per germline, CDR1 SGHNT and CDR2 YYREEE (reference sequence). The CDR3, as DNA: TGTGCCAGCAGCTTGGGGACCGGGACAGTCTATGGCTACACCTTC. This translates into CASSLGTGTVYGYTF.

By frequency in the sample, this clone is medium-sized. A junction boundary mismatches the germline segment, possibly from a read error. The CDR3 loop reads CASSDSVRGIQFF. Written as DNA, the CDR3 is TGTGCCAGCAGTGACTCAGTCCGGGGCATTCAGTTCTTC. This chain joins TRBV6-5 and TRBJ2-1; perhaps D is TRBD1 or TRBD2 (5 bases each). CDR3 size: 13 residues. Germline V lookup: CDR1 MNHEY, CDR2 SVGAGI.

This clone was seen more than once but under ten times. The V gene is TRBV4-1, the J gene TRBJ2-7, with D tentatively TRBD1 or TRBD2 (5 bases each). There are 16 residues in the CDR3. V was pared by 3 bases and J by 2 bases, with 17 bases between. Germline V gene lookup returns CDR1 MGHRA and CDR2 YSYEKL. CDR3 residues: CASSQDRDPGAYEQYF. In DNA form, the CDR3 reads TGCGCCAGCAGCCAGGACCGGGACCCTGGGGCCTACGAGCAGTACTTC.

The rearrangement uses TRBV5-4 and TRBJ2-2, with D possibly TRBD1 on 7 matching bases. This CDR3 region has 16 residues. CDR1 SGHNT and CDR2 YYREEE come from the germline V gene (reference sequence). V lost 7 bases and J 0 bases, leaving 16 bases between the germline ends. This chain's CDR3 is CASQPGGPANTGELFF. The CDR3 DNA reads TGTGCCAGCCAACCAGGGGGGCCTGCGAACACCGGGGAGCTGTTTTTT.

This chain uses TRBV18 with TRBJ2-2; D call uncertain. Trimming cost V 3 bases and J 0 bases, with 2 bases left between them. Germline V lookup: CDR1 KGHSH, CDR2 LQKENI. This CDR3 is built from 13 residues. The CDR3 nucleotides are TGTGCCAGCTCACCTGCGAACACCGGGGAGCTGTTTTTT. This codes for CASSPANTGELFF.

The rearrangement uses TRBV28 and TRBJ1-2; no clear D. V lost 5 bases to trimming and J lost 10 bases, with 17 bases between them. The CDR3 is 13 residues long. CDR1 MDHEN and CDR2 SYDVKM come from the germline V gene. The CDR3 here is CASSPPNTFAYTF. The CDR3 DNA sequence: TGTGCCAGCAGTCCCCCCAATACGTTTGCCTACACCTTC.

The rearrangement uses TRBV11-3 and TRBJ2-5; 12 bases map to TRBD1. J gave up 4 bases and V 5 bases, and 5 bases lay outside the gene matches. This CDR3 is built from 15 residues. From germline, CDR1 is SGHNT and CDR2 YENEEA. Here the CDR3 reads CASSGGQGAGETQYF. CDR3 nucleotides: TGTGCCAGCAGCGGGGGACAGGGGGCTGGAGAGACCCAGTACTTC.

The sample holds one count of this clone. The rearrangement joins TRBV5-1 to TRBJ2-3; the D gene is possibly TRBD2 (6 bases). With 0 bases removed from V and 14 bases from J, the gap between germline ends came to 19 bases. The CDR3 contains 14 residues. Germline V gene data show CDR1 as SGHRS and CDR2 as YFSETQ. The CDR3 spells CASSLEYGREVRYF. The CDR3 DNA follows: TGCGCCAGCAGCTTGGAGTATGGCAGGGAGGTTCGGTATTTT.

The rearrangement links TRBV6-1 to TRBJ1-4; D is undetermined. CDR1 is MNHNS and CDR2 is SASEGT in the germline V gene. There are 15 residues in the CDR3. The germline V and J ends were trimmed by 2 bases and 8 bases, with 15 bases remaining between them. This CDR3 is CASSERNIVREKLFF. The CDR3 DNA is TGTGCCAGCAGTGAACGGAACATCGTGAGGGAAAAACTGTTTTTT.

As for this clone: Distinct nucleotide sequences in the sample also encode this CDR3. This chain joins TRBV5-1 and TRBJ1-2; 7 nucleotides line up with TRBD1. Losses at the gene ends were 4 bases for V and 4 bases for J; bases not matched to a gene: 4. The CDR3 runs 13 residues. Germline lookup yields CDR1 SGHRS and CDR2 YFSETQ. The CDR3 protein is CASSLRDSYGYTF. The CDR3 DNA reads as TGCGCCAGCAGCCTCCGGGACAGCTATGGCTACACCTTC.

The CDR3 region is CASSFSWSPQHF. CDR3 DNA: TGTGCCAGCAGTTTTTCGTGGTCGCCCCAGCATTTT. This rearrangement joins TRBV28 to TRBJ1-5, with D hard to call. Germline V gene data show CDR1 as MDHEN and CDR2 as SYDVKM. The CDR3 has 12 amino acids. Trimming took 3 bases from V and 9 from J, leaving 9 bases between them.

The chain has TRBV18 and TRBJ2-3; the D gene is possibly TRBD2 (5 bases). V shed 5 bases and J shed 6 bases, with 24 bases lying between them. This CDR3 contains 17 residues. The germline V gene encodes CDR1 KGHSH and CDR2 LQKENI. Written as DNA, the CDR3 is TGTGCCAGCTCATCCTTTTTTCCGGACTCAGAGGCGGATACGCAGTATTTT. Translated, it gives CASSSFFPDSEADTQYF.

This rearrangement joins TRBV25-1 to TRBJ1-1; 7 bases are shared with TRBD1. V shed 6 bases, J shed 3 bases, and the junction held 7 bases outside the gene matches. CDR3 length: 14 amino acids. Germline V gives CDR1 MGHDK, CDR2 SYGVNS. The DNA of the CDR3 is TGTGCCAGCAGGCCAGACAGGGCGTACACTGAAGCTTTCTTT. Encoded protein: CASRPDRAYTEAFF. The full variable domain, rest sourced from reference TRBV25-1 and TRBJ1-1, is EADIYQTPRYLVIGTGKKITLECSQTMGHDKMYWYQQDPGMELHLIHYSYGVNSTEKGDLSSESTVSRIRTEHFPLTLESARPSHTSQYLCASRPDRAYTEAFFGQGTRLTVV.

The chain joins TRBV2 to TRBJ1-6, with no clear D. V was pared by 4 bases and J by 11 bases, with 18 bases between. CDR1 and CDR2 (germline): SNHLY, FYNNEI. CDR3 length: 15 amino acids. CDR3 bases: TGTGCCAGCAGTGCCGTGGGCCAGACGACGACACCCCTCCACTTT. This gives the protein CASSAVGQTTTPLHF.

V and J are TRBV5-5 and TRBJ1-2; 7 nucleotides match TRBD1. CDR3 size: 13 residues. CDR1 and CDR2 from the germline V gene are SGHKS and YYEKEE (reference sequence). Trimming at V came to 0 bases and at J to 4 bases, leaving 0 bases not matched to a gene. The CDR3 sequence: CASSLGDSYGYTF. CDR3 DNA sequence: TGTGCCAGCAGCTTGGGGGACAGCTATGGCTACACCTTC.

The chain links TRBV7-6 to TRBJ2-2, with D perhaps matching TRBD1 or TRBD2 (6 bases each). Germline V lookup: CDR1 SGHVS, CDR2 FNYEAQ. Trimming took 4 bases from V and 0 from J, leaving 15 bases between them. The CDR3 has 17 residues. CDR3 loop: CASSSYPGGPNTGELFF. The DNA for the CDR3 is TGTGCCAGCAGCTCGTACCCTGGGGGGCCGAACACCGGGGAGCTGTTTTTT.

This clone showed up just once. This sequence joins TRBV11-2 and TRBJ1-2; TRBD1 agrees at 7 bases. The ends lost 3 bases at V and 7 bases at J; junction bases unmatched: 8. Germline CDR1 reads SGHAT; CDR2 reads FQNNGV. There are 14 residues in the CDR3. This CDR3 is CASSLVRQGGGYTF. DNA for the CDR3: TGTGCCAGCAGCTTGGTTCGACAGGGTGGTGGCTACACCTTC. The variable domain in full, completed from reference TRBV11-2 and TRBJ1-2, reads EAGVAQSPRYKIIEKRQSVAFWCNPISGHATLYWYQQILGQGPKLLIQFQNNGVVDDSQLPKDRFSAERLKGVDSTLKIQPAKLEDSAVYLCASSLVRQGGGYTFGSGTRLTVV.

The gene calls are TRBV14 and TRBJ2-7, with 7 nucleotides matching TRBD1. Germline loops: CDR1 SGHDN, CDR2 FVKESK. This CDR3 spans 13 amino acids. J lost 7 bases, V lost 4 bases, and 7 bases had no gene match. CDR3 residues: CASSRDSTGEQYF. In DNA, the CDR3 is TGTGCCAGCAGCCGGGACAGCACGGGAGAGCAGTACTTC.

This clone has only one observation. The rearrangement uses TRBV5-3 and TRBJ2-5; D possibly corresponds to TRBD2 (5 bases). TRBV5-3 is an open reading frame, and its role is uncertain. The CDR3 extends over 14 amino acids. V lost 4 bases to trimming and J lost 2 bases, with 12 bases between them. The DNA for the CDR3 is TGTGCCAGAAGCCCCCCTCGGACTCAAGAGACCCAGTACTTC. This sequence encodes CARSPPRTQETQYF.

The chain is built from TRBV5-1 and TRBJ1-2; TRBD1 agrees at 8 bases. Germline CDR1 reads SGHRS; CDR2 reads YFSETQ. Losses at the gene ends were 0 bases for V and 4 bases for J; bases not matched to a gene: 5. The CDR3 spans 15 residues. Written as DNA, the CDR3 is TGCGCCAGCAGCTTGGAAGGACAGGGATTCTATGGCTACACCTTC. Translated, it gives CASSLEGQGFYGYTF.

The V gene is TRBV27, the J gene TRBJ2-2; no clear D. Per germline, CDR1 MNHEY and CDR2 SMNVEV (reference sequence). This CDR3 contains 18 residues. V was clipped by 0 bases and J by 6 bases, with 20 bases between them. The CDR3 region is CASSLSGRTRFSSGELFF. The DNA of the CDR3 is TGTGCCAGCAGTTTATCGGGAAGAACTCGGTTCTCGTCCGGGGAGCTGTTTTTT.

The chain recombines TRBV3-1 (or the pseudogene TRBV3-2) with TRBJ1-2, with 9 bases that match TRBD1. The germline CDR1 and CDR2 sequences are LGHDT and YNNKEL (reference sequence). J gave up 2 bases and V 4 bases, and 5 bases lay outside the gene matches. The CDR3 has 15 residues. DNA for the CDR3: TGTGCCAGCAGCCCGACAGGGGGGCTAAACTATGGCTACACCTTC. This codes for CASSPTGGLNYGYTF.

The CDR3 loop reads CASRNEGAGAHEAFF. As DNA, the CDR3 is TGCGCCAGCAGGAACGAAGGAGCCGGGGCTCATGAAGCTTTCTTT. V gene TRBV5-1 combines with J gene TRBJ1-1, with a weak D call TRBD1 (5 bases). Germline V lookup: CDR1 SGHRS, CDR2 YFSETQ. This CDR3 spans 15 amino acids. The V gene lost 5 bases and the J gene lost 7 bases, with 21 bases spanning the gap.